This T cell receptor beta chain was identified in a study of blood T cell repertoires in COVID-19. Study summary: Sites in the United States, Italy and Spain provided acute and convalescent COVID-19 samples. PBMCs, B-cell-depleted T cells, or T cells provided the cDNA or gDNA that made up the material.

The authors' processing: Reference gene primer amplification in the assay estimated nucleated cell counts. Here immunoSEQ multiplex PCR was the method, and the copy in TCRdb shows in-frame clones only, minus some. D and trimming come from the DNA, and the V and J calls and clone size come from that table. The data hold 50,000 to 60,000 clones, with around 90% observed a single time. The CDR3 totals 14 residues. Germline trimming cut 6 bases from V and 4 bases from J; bases unmatched to any gene: 8. From germline, CDR1 is MDHEN and CDR2 SYDVKM. The genes are TRBV28 and TRBJ2-7; 8 bases agree with TRBD2. This TCR came from a human donor in a cohort sampled during active COVID-19. Sequenced: peripheral blood. In DNA form, the CDR3 reads TGTGCCAGCAGCTTAAGCGGGGGCCTTTACGAGCAGTACTTC. Protein sequence: CASSLSGGLYEQYF.